What follows is one T cell receptor (beta chain) and its context. As processed by the authors: Scientists estimated how many nucleated cells there were by amplifying reference gene primers. Assay: immunoSEQ multiplex PCR; the TCRdb copy retains only in-frame clones and omits some. From that table come the V and J calls and clone size; the DNA was used to work out D and trimming. Of 200,000 to 250,000 clones detected, around 86% appear once; the ten largest clones hold roughly 5.7%. With 7 bases removed from V and 9 bases from J, the gap between germline ends came to 13 bases. The germline gives CDR1 MGHDK, CDR2 SYGVNS. The CDR3 spans 11 residues. The source of the sample is a study of blood T cell repertoires in COVID-19. Whole-study context: Samples came from the United States, Italy and Spain, spanning acute and convalescent COVID-19. T cells, B-cell-depleted T cells, or PBMCs supplied cDNA or gDNA.

The chain couples TRBV25-1 to TRBJ2-7; possible D gene TRBD2, 5 bases. The sample consisted of peripheral blood. This receptor was taken from an older man with acute or convalescent COVID-19. CDR3 region: CASTQWTRQYF. The DNA for the CDR3 is TGTGCCAGCACCCAATGGACTCGGCAGTACTTC.